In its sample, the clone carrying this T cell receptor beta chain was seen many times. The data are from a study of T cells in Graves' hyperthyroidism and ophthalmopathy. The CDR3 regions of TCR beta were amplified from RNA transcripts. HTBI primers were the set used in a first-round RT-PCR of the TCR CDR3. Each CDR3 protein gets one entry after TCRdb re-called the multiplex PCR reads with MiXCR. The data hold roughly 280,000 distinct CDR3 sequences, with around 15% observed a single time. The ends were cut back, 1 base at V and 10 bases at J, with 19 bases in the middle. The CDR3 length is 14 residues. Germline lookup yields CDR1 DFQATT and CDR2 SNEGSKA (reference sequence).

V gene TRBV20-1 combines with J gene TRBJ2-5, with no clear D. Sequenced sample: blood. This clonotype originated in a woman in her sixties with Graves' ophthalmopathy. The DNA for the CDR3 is TGCAGTGCTAGAGGCCTAGGGCAGGATTGGGACCAGTACTTC. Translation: CSARGLGQDWDQYF.